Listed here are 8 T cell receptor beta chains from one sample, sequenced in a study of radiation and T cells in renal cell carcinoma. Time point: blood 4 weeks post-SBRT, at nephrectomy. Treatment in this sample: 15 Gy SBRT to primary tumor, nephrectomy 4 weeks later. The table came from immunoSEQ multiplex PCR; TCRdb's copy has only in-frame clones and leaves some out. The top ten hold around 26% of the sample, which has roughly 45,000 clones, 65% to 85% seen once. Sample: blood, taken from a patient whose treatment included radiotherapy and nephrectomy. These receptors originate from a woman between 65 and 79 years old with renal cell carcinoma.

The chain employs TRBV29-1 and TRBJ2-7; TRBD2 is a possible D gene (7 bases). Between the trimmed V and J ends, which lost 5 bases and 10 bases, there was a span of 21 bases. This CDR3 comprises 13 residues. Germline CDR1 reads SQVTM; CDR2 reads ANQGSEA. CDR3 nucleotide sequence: TGCAGCGTTTTACTCGAGGGGGGGCGGGACCAGTACTTC. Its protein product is CSVLLEGGRDQYF.

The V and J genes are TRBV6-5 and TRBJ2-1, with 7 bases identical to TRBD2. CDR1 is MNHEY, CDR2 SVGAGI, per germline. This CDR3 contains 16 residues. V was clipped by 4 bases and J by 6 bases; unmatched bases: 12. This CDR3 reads CASSSEAGLGINEQFF. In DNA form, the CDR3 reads TGTGCCAGCAGTTCAGAAGCGGGGTTAGGGATCAATGAGCAGTTCTTC.

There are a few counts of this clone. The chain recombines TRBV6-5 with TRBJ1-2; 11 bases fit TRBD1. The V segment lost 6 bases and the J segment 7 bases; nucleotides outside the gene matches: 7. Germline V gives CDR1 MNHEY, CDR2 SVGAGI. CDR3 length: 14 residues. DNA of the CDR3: TGTGCCAGCAGGAAACCGGGACAGGGGGGTGGCTACACCTTC. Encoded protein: CASRKPGQGGGYTF.

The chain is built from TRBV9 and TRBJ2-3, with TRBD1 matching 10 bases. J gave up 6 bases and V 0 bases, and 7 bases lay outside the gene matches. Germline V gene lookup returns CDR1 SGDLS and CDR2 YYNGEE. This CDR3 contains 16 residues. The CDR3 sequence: CASSVGGGQGSDTQYF. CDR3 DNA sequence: TGTGCCAGCAGCGTAGGAGGGGGACAGGGGAGCGATACGCAGTATTTT.

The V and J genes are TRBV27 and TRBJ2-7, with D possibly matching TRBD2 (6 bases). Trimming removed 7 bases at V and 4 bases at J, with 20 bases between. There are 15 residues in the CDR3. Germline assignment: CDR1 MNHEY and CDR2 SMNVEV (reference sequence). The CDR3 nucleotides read TGTGCCAGCAAGTTTGGTGCGGGACCGGGTTACGAGCAGTACTTC. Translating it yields CASKFGAGPGYEQYF.

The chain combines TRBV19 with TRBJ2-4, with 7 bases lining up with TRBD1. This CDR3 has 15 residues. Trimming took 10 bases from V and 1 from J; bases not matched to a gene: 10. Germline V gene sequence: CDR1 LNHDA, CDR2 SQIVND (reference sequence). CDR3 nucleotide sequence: TGTGCCACCGCCGAGGGGGCGGTTGCCAAAAACATTCAGTACTTC. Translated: CATAEGAVAKNIQYF. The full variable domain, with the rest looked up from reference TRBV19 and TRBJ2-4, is DGGITQSPKYLFRKEGQNVTLSCEQNLNHDAMYWYRQDPGQGLRLIYYSQIVNDFQKGDIAEGYSVSREKKESFPLTVTSAQKNPTAFYLCATAEGAVAKNIQYFGAGTRLSVL.

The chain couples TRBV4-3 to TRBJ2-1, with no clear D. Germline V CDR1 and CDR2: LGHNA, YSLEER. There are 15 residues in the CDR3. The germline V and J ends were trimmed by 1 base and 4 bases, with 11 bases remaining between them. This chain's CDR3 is CASSQVVDPYNEQFF. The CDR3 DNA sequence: TGCGCCAGCAGCCAAGTAGTAGACCCTTACAATGAGCAGTTCTTC.

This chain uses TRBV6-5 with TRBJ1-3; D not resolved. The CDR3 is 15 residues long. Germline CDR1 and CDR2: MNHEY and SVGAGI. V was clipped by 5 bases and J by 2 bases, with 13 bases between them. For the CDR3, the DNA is TGTGCCAGCAGTGGCCGGGCCCCCCCTGGAAACACCATATATTTT. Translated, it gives CASSGRAPPGNTIYF.